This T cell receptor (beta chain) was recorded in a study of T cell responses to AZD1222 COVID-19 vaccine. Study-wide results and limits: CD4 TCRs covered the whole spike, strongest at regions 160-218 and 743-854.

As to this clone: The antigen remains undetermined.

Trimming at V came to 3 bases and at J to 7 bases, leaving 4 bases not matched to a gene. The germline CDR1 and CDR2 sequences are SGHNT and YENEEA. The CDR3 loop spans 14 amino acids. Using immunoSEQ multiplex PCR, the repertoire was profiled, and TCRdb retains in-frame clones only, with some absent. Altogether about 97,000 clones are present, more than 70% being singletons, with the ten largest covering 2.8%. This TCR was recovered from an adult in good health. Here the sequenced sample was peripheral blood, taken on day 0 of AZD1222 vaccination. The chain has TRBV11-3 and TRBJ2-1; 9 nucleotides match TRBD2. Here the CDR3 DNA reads TGTGCCAGCAGCTTGGCGGGGGGGCCTAATGAGCAGTTCTTC. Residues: CASSLAGGPNEQFF.